This T cell receptor (beta chain) came from a study of CD8+CD57+ T cells in acquired aplastic anemia. Study-wide background: CD4+ and CD8+ cells, once sorted, gave DNA averaging roughly 3 ug.

The study, taken as a whole, reports: Statistical testing detected no significant gap in CD8+ Simpson's diversity between patients and controls.

Genomic DNA served as template for TCR beta VDJ and CDR3 profiling. TCRdb redid the calling of the reads with MiXCR, one entry per CDR3 protein. The table includes roughly 180,000 distinct CDR3 sequences, around 66% detected once. This clonotype has only one observation. The antigen is undetermined. V gave up 9 bases and J gave up 2 bases, with 11 bases separating them. This CDR3 is 13 amino acids long. Germline lookup yields CDR1 MGHDK and CDR2 SYGVNS. V is TRBV25-1 and J is TRBJ2-1, with D perhaps given as TRBD1 or TRBD2 (6 bases each). This clonotype was sampled from a human donor with severe aplastic anemia or a healthy control (not recorded which). Input material: sorted CD4+, CD8+, or CD8+CD57+ T cells (not recorded which) from PBMCs. DNA for the CDR3: TGTGCCAGTCGGGGGCCTCCCTACAATGAGCAGTTCTTC. This encodes CASRGPPYNEQFF.